This T cell receptor beta chain was sequenced in a study of CD8 T cells in ankylosing spondylitis. Turning to this clonotype: The antigen is undetermined.

The CDR3 is made up of 11 amino acids. Germline CDR1 is SQVTM and CDR2 is ANQGSEA. TCRdb re-derived calls from the 5' RACE reads in MiXCR, one entry per CDR3 protein. This table has roughly 450,000 distinct CDR3 sequences, roughly 25% appearing once. Regarding the study as a whole: Within ankylosing spondylitis blood, a TCR beta motif made up of roughly eight highly homologous variants appeared to be characteristic. In peripheral blood, disease-linked CD8+ clones occurred at relatively low frequencies. Reactive arthritis synovial fluid and blood were previously reported to contain some motif variants. Reportedly, matched ankylosing spondylitis synovial fluid was significantly enriched for disease-linked clones.

The chain links TRBV29-1 to TRBJ1-1; TRBD1 might be the D (6 bases). This sequence was found in a male donor with ankylosing spondylitis. Sample: blood, either unsorted or a sorted T cell fraction (not recorded which). The DNA of the CDR3 is TGCAGGAACAGGGCGGGCACTGAAGCTTTCTTT. Translation gives CRNRAGTEAFF. Full variable domain (missing parts from reference TRBV29-1 and TRBJ1-1): SAVISQKPSRDICQRGTSLTIQCQVDSQVTMMFWYRQQPGQSLTLIATANQGSEATYESGFVIDKFPISRPNLTFSTLTVSNMSPEDSSIYLCRNRAGTEAFFGQGTRLTVV.